Shown below are 3 T cell receptor beta chains from a single sample sequenced in a study of blood T cell repertoires in COVID-19 (TCRdb year 2020). Library preparation used the immunoSEQ multiplex PCR assay. The clones in this table, taken by TCRdb from immuneACCESS, are in-frame only. Not every clone is retained; where verified, under half of the shortfall comes from an unresolved V gene, and the cause of the rest is unknown. The sample yields fewer than 500,000 clones; around 87% were counted once. The ten largest make up 1% to 1.5% of the sample. The sequenced sample was PBMCs or T cells enriched from blood (not recorded which). These receptors were obtained from a man in his thirties or forties who had recovered from COVID-19.

V usage is TRBV7-2 and J usage is TRBJ2-3; D might be TRBD2 (6 bases). CDR3 length: 15 residues. CDR1 SGHTA and CDR2 FQGNSA come from the germline V gene. The V end lost 1 base, the J end lost 0 bases, and 8 bases lay between the germline ends. The CDR3: CASSLGTTSTDTQYF. CDR3 sequence (DNA): TGTGCCAGCAGCTTAGGGACTACAAGCACAGATACGCAGTATTTT.

The rearrangement links TRBV6-5 to TRBJ2-5; D gene ambiguous. Deletions cut 6 bases from V and 1 base from J, with 15 bases between. Germline V CDR1 and CDR2: MNHEY, SVGAGI. CDR3 size: 15 residues. CDR3 loop: CASSPRPGSQETQYF. The CDR3, as DNA: TGTGCCAGCAGCCCAAGACCAGGAAGCCAAGAGACCCAGTACTTC.

The chain employs TRBV10-3 and TRBJ2-4, with D perhaps TRBD1 (6 bases). The length of the CDR3 is 13 residues. Trimming pared 11 bases from V and 3 bases from J, leaving 14 bases between. The germline V gene encodes CDR1 ENHRY and CDR2 SYGVKD. The DNA of the CDR3 is TGTGCCCTGTGGGACACCGACAAAAACATTCAGTACTTC. Its protein product is CALWDTDKNIQYF.